This T cell receptor (beta chain) was retrieved from a study of radiation and T cells in renal cell carcinoma. Across the whole study: Nephrectomy followed 15 Gy stereotactic body radiation by 4 weeks.

Libraries were prepared by immunoSEQ multiplex PCR; TCRdb keeps only in-frame clonotypes and omits some of them. This table has roughly 53,000 clones, 65% to 90% appearing once. The germline CDR1 and CDR2 sequences are SGDLS and YYNGEE. The CDR3 extends over 16 amino acids. The V gene end was trimmed by 0 bases and the J gene end by 6 bases; junction bases not matched to a gene: 9. Specified time point: baseline pretreatment blood. Specified treatment: 15 Gy SBRT to primary tumor, nephrectomy 4 weeks later. The J gene is TRBJ2-5, the V gene TRBV9; 9 nucleotides line up with TRBD2. Sequenced material: blood, taken from a patient whose treatment included radiotherapy and nephrectomy. The sequence derives from a woman in her sixties or seventies with renal cell carcinoma. The CDR3 DNA sequence: TGTGCCAGCAGCGTAGACATTAGCGGGGGAATACAGACCCAGTACTTC. Protein product: CASSVDISGGIQTQYF.